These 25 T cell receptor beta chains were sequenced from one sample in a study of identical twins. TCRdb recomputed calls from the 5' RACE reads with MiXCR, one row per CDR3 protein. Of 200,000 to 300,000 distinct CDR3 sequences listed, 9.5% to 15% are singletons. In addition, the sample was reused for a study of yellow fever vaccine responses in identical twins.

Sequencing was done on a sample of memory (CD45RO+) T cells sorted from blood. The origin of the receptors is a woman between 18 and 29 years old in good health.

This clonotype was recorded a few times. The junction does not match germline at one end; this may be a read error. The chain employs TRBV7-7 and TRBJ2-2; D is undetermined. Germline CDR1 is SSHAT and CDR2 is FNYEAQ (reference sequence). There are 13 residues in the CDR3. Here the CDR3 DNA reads TGTGCTAGCAGCTTAAAGTCGTCCGGGGAGCTGTTTTTT. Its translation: CASSLKSSGELFF.

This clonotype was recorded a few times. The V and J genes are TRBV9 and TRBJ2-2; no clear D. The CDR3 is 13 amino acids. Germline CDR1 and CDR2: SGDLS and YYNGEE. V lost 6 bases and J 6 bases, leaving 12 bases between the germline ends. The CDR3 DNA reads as TGTGCCAGCAACTCCGGAAGGGCCGGGGAGCTGTTTTTT. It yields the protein CASNSGRAGELFF.

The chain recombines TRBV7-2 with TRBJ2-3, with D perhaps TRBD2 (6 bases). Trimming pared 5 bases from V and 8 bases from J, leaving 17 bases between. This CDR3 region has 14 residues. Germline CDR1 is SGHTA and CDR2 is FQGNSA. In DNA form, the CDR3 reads TGTGCCAGCAGCCGCGGACCGAACGGGGGTACGCAGTATTTT. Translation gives CASSRGPNGGTQYF.

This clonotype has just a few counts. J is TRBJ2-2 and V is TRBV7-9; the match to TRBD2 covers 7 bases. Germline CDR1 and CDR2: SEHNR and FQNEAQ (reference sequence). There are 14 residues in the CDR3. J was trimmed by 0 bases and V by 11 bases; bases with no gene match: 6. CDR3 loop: CAPGGTSNTGELFF. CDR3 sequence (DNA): TGTGCCCCCGGGGGGACGTCGAACACCGGGGAGCTGTTTTTT.

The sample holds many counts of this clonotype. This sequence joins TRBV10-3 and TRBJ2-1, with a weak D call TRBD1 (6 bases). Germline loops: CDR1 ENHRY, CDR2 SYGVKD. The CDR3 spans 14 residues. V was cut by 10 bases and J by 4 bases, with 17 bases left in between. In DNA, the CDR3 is TGTGCCACCCAAGTGGGGGCCCTTTACAATGAGCAGTTCTTC. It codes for CATQVGALYNEQFF.

The CDR3 nucleotides read TGTGCCAGCAGTTACGGACTAGCGGGAGTAGGCGAGCAGTACTTC. Amino acids: CASSYGLAGVGEQYF. The chain links TRBV6-5 to TRBJ2-7; 13 bases match TRBD2. Germline V lookup: CDR1 MNHEY, CDR2 SVGAGI. Trimming cost V 2 bases and J 6 bases; bases outside gene matches: 4. The CDR3 is 15 amino acids.

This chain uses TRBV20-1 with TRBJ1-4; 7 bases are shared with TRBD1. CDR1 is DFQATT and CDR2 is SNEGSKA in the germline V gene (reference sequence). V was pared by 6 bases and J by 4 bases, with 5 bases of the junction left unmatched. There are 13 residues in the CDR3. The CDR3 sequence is CSAAQGINEKLFF. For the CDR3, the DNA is TGCAGTGCCGCACAGGGGATTAATGAAAAACTGTTTTTT.

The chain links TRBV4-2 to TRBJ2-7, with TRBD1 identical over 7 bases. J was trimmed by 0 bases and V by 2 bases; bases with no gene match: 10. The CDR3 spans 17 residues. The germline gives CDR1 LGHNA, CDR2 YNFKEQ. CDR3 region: CASSQPRTQGSSYEQYF. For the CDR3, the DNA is TGTGCCAGCAGCCAACCTAGGACACAGGGGTCCTCCTACGAGCAGTACTTC.

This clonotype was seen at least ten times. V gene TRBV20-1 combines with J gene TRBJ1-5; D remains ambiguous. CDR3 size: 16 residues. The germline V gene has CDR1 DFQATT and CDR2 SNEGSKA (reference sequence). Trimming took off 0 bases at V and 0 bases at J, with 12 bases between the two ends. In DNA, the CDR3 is TGCAGTGCTAGAGATCTGGGTAGGTCTAGCAATCAGCCCCAGCATTTT. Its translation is CSARDLGRSSNQPQHF.

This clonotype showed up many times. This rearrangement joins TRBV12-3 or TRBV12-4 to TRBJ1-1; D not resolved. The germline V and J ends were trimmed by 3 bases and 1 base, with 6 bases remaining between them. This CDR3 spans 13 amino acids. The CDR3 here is CASSFWQNTEAFF. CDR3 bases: TGTGCCAGCAGTTTCTGGCAGAACACTGAAGCTTTCTTT.

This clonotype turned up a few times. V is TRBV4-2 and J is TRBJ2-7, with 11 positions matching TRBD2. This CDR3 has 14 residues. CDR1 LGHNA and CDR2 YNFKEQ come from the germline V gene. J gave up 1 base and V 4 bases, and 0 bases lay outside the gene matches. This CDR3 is CASSPSGGSYEQYF. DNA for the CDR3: TGTGCCAGCAGCCCTAGCGGGGGGTCCTACGAGCAGTACTTC.

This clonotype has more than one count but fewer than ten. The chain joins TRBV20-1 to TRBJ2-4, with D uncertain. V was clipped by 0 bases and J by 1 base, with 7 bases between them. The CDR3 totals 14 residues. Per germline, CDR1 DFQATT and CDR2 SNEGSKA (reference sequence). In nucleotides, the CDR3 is TGCAGTGCTAGAGATAGTAGCGCCAAAAACATTCAGTACTTC. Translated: CSARDSSAKNIQYF.

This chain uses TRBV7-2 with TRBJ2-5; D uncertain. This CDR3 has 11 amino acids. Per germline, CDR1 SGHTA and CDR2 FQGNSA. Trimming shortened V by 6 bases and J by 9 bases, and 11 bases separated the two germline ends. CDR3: CASSPARAQYF. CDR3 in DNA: TGTGCCAGCAGTCCCGCCCGGGCCCAGTACTTC.

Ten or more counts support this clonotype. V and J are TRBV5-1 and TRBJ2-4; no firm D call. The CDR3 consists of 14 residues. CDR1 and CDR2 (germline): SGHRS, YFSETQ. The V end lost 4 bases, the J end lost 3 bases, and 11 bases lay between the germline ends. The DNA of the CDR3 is TGCGCCAGCAGCCCGGCAAGCAGCAAAAACATTCAGTACTTC. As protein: CASSPASSKNIQYF.

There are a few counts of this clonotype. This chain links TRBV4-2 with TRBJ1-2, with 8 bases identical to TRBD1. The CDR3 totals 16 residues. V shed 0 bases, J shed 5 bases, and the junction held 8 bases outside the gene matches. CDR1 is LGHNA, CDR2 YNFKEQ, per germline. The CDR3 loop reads CASSQELGQGPYGYTF. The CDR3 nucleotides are TGTGCCAGCAGCCAAGAACTTGGACAGGGTCCGTATGGCTACACCTTC.

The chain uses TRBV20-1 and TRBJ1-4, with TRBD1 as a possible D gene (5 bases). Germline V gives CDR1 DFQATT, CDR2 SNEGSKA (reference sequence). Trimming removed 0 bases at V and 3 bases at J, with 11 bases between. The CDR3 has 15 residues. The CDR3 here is CSARDPGPANEKLFF. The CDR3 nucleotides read TGCAGTGCTAGAGACCCGGGACCGGCTAATGAAAAACTGTTTTTT.

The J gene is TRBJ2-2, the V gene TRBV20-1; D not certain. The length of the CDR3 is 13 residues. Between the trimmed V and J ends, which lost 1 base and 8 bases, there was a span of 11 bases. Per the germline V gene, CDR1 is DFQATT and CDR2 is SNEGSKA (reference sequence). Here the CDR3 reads CSARGIRKGELFF. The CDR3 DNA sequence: TGCAGTGCTAGAGGGATTCGGAAAGGGGAGCTGTTTTTT.

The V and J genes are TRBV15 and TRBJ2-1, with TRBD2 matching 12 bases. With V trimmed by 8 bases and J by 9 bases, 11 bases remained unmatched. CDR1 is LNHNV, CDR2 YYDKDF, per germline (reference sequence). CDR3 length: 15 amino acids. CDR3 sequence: CATQRRLAGEFEQFF. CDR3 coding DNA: TGTGCCACCCAAAGGCGACTAGCGGGAGAGTTTGAGCAGTTCTTC. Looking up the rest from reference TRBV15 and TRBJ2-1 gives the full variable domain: DAMVIQNPRYQVTQFGKPVTLSCSQTLNHNVMYWYQQKSSQAPKLLFHYYDKDFNNEADTPDNFQSRRPNTSFCFLDIRSPGLGDTAMYLCATQRRLAGEFEQFFGPGTRLTVL.

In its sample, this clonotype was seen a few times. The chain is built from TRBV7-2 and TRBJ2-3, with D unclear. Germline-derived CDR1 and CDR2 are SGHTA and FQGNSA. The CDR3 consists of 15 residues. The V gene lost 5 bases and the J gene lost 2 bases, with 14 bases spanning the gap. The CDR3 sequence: CASSPTFLYTDTQYF. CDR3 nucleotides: TGTGCCAGCAGCCCGACATTCCTCTACACAGATACGCAGTATTTT.

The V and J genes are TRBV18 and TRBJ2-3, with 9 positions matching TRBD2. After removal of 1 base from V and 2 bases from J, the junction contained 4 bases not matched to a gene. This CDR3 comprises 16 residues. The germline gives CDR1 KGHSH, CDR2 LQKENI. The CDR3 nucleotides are TGTGCCAGCTCACCACTGCTAGCGGGGTACACAGATACGCAGTATTTT. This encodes CASSPLLAGYTDTQYF. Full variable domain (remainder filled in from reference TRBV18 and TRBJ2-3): NAGVMQNPRHLVRRRGQEARLRCSPMKGHSHVYWYRQLPEEGLKFMVYLQKENIIDESGMPKERFSAEFPKEGPSILRIQQVVRGDSAAYFCASSPLLAGYTDTQYFGPGTRLTVL.

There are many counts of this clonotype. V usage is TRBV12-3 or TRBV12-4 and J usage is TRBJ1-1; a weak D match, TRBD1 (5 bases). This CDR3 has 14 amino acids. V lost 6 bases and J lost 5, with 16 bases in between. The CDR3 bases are TGTGCCAGCAGGGTGGTGGGGGGTAGGACTGAAGCTTTCTTT. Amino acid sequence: CASRVVGGRTEAFF.

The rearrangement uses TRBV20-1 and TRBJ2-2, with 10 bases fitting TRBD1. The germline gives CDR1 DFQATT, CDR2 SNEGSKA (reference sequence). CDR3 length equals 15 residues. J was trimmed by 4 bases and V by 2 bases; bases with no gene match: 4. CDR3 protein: CSARRQGAGTGELFF. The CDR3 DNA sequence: TGCAGTGCTAGACGACAGGGGGCCGGCACCGGGGAGCTGTTTTTT.

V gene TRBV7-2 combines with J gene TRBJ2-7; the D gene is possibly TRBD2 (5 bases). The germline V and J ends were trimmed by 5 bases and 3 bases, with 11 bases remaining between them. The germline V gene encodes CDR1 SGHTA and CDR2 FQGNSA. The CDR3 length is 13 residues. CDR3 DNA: TGTGCCAGCAGCATAGGGCGGGTCTACGAGCAGTACTTC. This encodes CASSIGRVYEQYF.

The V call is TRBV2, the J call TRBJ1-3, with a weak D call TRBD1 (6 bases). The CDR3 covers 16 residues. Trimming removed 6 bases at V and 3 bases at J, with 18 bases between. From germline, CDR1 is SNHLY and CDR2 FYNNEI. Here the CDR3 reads CASSLTSARGGNTIYF. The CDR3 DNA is TGTGCCAGCAGCCTAACCTCGGCCAGGGGTGGAAACACCATATATTTT.

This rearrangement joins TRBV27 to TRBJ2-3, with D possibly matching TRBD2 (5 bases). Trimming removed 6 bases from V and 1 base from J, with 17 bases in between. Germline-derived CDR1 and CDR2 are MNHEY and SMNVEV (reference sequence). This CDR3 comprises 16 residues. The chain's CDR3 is CASSYIRGRGTDTQYF. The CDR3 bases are TGTGCCAGCAGCTACATCCGGGGAAGAGGCACAGATACGCAGTATTTT.